The 20 T cell receptor beta chains below all came from one sample that was sequenced in a study of T-cell memory formation after mild COVID-19. TCRdb fed the 5' RACE reads into MiXCR, producing one record per CDR3 protein. The data contain approximately 300,000 distinct CDR3 sequences, roughly 8.2% of them singletons. The specimen was PBMCs or a T cell subset sorted from them (not recorded which). The receptors shown here come from a man between 18 and 29 years old who had mild COVID-19 (a few samples of this study predate the infection). Cell type and time point are not known.

Only a few counts were recorded for this clonotype. This sequence joins TRBV7-9 and TRBJ2-3; 16 nucleotides match TRBD2. CDR3 length: 19 amino acids. CDR1 and CDR2 (germline): SEHNR, FQNEAQ (reference sequence). J lost 7 bases, V lost 2 bases, and 12 bases had no gene match. In DNA, the CDR3 is TGTGCCAGCAGCTTATCCGGGACTAGCGGGGGGGACCGTAGGCATACGCAGTATTTT. It specifies CASSLSGTSGGDRRHTQYF. Full variable domain (outside the CDR3, taken from reference TRBV7-9 and TRBJ2-3): DTGVSQNPRHKITKRGQNVTFRCDPISEHNRLYWYRQTLGQGPEFLTYFQNEAQLEKSRLLSDRFSAERPKGSFSTLEIQRTEQGDSAMYLCASSLSGTSGGDRRHTQYFGPGTRLTVL.

In this sample, this clonotype turned up a few times. J is TRBJ1-1 and V is TRBV5-1; unclear D gene. V was trimmed by 1 base and J by 2 bases, leaving 12 bases between them. Germline CDR1 is SGHRS and CDR2 is YFSETQ. The CDR3 length is 15 residues. This chain's CDR3 is CASSLFDLGNTEAFF. The CDR3 nucleotides are TGCGCCAGCAGCTTGTTCGACTTGGGTAACACTGAAGCTTTCTTT.

Ten or more counts support this clonotype. The genes are TRBV29-1 and TRBJ2-5, with D perhaps TRBD2 (6 bases). Germline lookup yields CDR1 SQVTM and CDR2 ANQGSEA. The CDR3 is 15 amino acids. V was clipped by 4 bases and J by 1 base, with 16 bases between them. The CDR3 region has the DNA TGCAGCGTTGCCCGGGAGTGGCAGCCCCAAGAGACCCAGTACTTC. It codes for CSVAREWQPQETQYF.

This chain joins TRBV6-5 and TRBJ2-3; TRBD2 is a possible D gene (7 bases). The CDR3 is 15 amino acids. Germline CDR1 MNHEY, CDR2 SVGAGI. The V end lost 2 bases, the J end lost 0 bases, and 9 bases lay between the germline ends. The CDR3 DNA reads as TGTGCCAGCAGTTACGAGGGGGGGAGCACAGATACGCAGTATTTT. Translating it yields CASSYEGGSTDTQYF.

This chain uses TRBV5-1 with TRBJ2-7, with a tentative D call TRBD1 (7 bases). Germline assignment: CDR1 SGHRS and CDR2 YFSETQ. The CDR3 contains 16 residues. Deletions cut 2 bases from V and 6 bases from J, with 21 bases between. The DNA for the CDR3 is TGCGCCAGCAGCTTACACCCAGACAGGGAGGAAGGCGAGCAGTACTTC. It codes for CASSLHPDREEGEQYF.

This clonotype came up a few times. CDR3 protein: CASSRGPLNTEAFF. In DNA form, the CDR3 reads TGCGCCAGCAGCAGGGGACCGCTGAACACTGAAGCTTTCTTT. V and J are TRBV5-1 and TRBJ1-1, with D possibly TRBD1 on 5 matching bases. Trimming stripped 4 bases from V and 0 bases from J, with 10 bases between. CDR1 and CDR2 from the germline V gene are SGHRS and YFSETQ. The CDR3 is 14 amino acids.

This clonotype was seen ten or more times. J is TRBJ2-2 and V is TRBV5-1, with D possibly being TRBD1 or TRBD2 (5 bases each). CDR3 length: 13 amino acids. V dropped 2 bases and J dropped 6 bases, with 8 bases sitting between them. Germline loops: CDR1 SGHRS, CDR2 YFSETQ. The CDR3 here is CASSFSGPGELFF. The DNA of the CDR3 is TGCGCCAGCAGCTTCTCGGGACCCGGGGAGCTGTTTTTT.

This clonotype was counted a few times. V usage is TRBV7-9 and J usage is TRBJ1-2; 12 bases map to TRBD1. J was trimmed by 8 bases and V by 3 bases; bases with no gene match: 1. In germline, CDR1 is SEHNR, CDR2 FQNEAQ (reference sequence). The CDR3 length is 13 residues. DNA of the CDR3: TGTGCCAGCAGCTTCGGGACAGGGGGCGGCTACACCTTC. It codes for CASSFGTGGGYTF. Complete variable domain (other parts from reference TRBV7-9 and TRBJ1-2): DTGVSQNPRHKITKRGQNVTFRCDPISEHNRLYWYRQTLGQGPEFLTYFQNEAQLEKSRLLSDRFSAERPKGSFSTLEIQRTEQGDSAMYLCASSFGTGGGYTFGSGTRLTVV.

This clonotype was counted between two and nine times. The V call is TRBV12-3 or TRBV12-4, the J call TRBJ2-1; possibly TRBD1 or TRBD2 for D (5 bases each). This CDR3 region has 13 residues. V was clipped by 7 bases and J by 6 bases, with 13 bases between them. The CDR3 protein is CASKGREFNEQFF. In DNA, the CDR3 is TGTGCCAGCAAGGGCAGGGAGTTCAATGAGCAGTTCTTC.

The chain carries TRBV6-5 and TRBJ1-2, with D possibly being TRBD1 (6 bases). CDR1 and CDR2 from the germline V gene are MNHEY and SVGAGI. The length of the CDR3 is 13 residues. Trimming stripped 2 bases from V and 8 bases from J, with 12 bases between. In DNA form, the CDR3 reads TGTGCCAGCAGTTACAAGGGGGGCTGGGGCTACACCTTC. This codes for CASSYKGGWGYTF.

This clonotype has only a few counts. The chain has TRBV15 and TRBJ2-1; TRBD2 agrees at 10 bases. The CDR3 spans 16 residues. The germline CDR1 and CDR2 sequences are LNHNV and YYDKDF (reference sequence). V lost 1 base and J lost 8; bases outside the gene matches: 8. The chain's CDR3 is CATSRVAGGPGDEQFF. CDR3 nucleotide sequence: TGTGCCACCAGCAGAGTAGCGGGGGGACCGGGGGATGAGCAGTTCTTC.

The chain joins TRBV5-6 to TRBJ1-5; the match to TRBD1 covers 9 bases. CDR1 is SGHDT, CDR2 YYEEEE, per germline. The CDR3 is made up of 14 amino acids. Unmatched junction bases numbered 3, after V lost 2 bases and J lost 6 bases. CDR3 nucleotides: TGTGCCAGCAGCTTACAGGGGGCCGTTCAGCCCCAGCATTTT. It specifies CASSLQGAVQPQHF.

This chain uses TRBV5-1 with TRBJ2-3, with 7 bases that match TRBD1. Per germline, CDR1 SGHRS and CDR2 YFSETQ. This CDR3 contains 15 residues. Trimming cost V 5 bases and J 2 bases; bases outside gene matches: 8. DNA of the CDR3: TGCGCCAGCAGGCCCGGGACAGACCACACAGATACGCAGTATTTT. Encoded protein: CASRPGTDHTDTQYF. The full variable domain, with the rest looked up from reference TRBV5-1 and TRBJ2-3, is KAGVTQTPRYLIKTRGQQVTLSCSPISGHRSVSWYQQTPGQGLQFLFEYFSETQRNKGNFPGRFSGRQFSNSRSEMNVSTLELGDSALYLCASRPGTDHTDTQYFGPGTRLTVL.

This clonotype was detected a few times. CDR3 coding DNA: TGTGCCAGCAGTCGACGAGTCAAGAGCTCTGGAAACACCATATATTTT. Translation: CASSRRVKSSGNTIYF. The chain is built from TRBV6-2 or TRBV6-3 and TRBJ1-3; no reliable D call. The CDR3 runs to 16 residues. Germline-derived CDR1 and CDR2 are MNHEY and SVGEGT. V lost 5 bases to trimming and J lost 0 bases, with 14 bases between them.

Here the CDR3 reads CASRLAPGRANTEAFF. In nucleotides, the CDR3 is TGTGCAAGTCGCTTAGCTCCAGGCAGGGCAAACACTGAAGCTTTCTTT. The rearrangement uses TRBV12-2 and TRBJ1-1. TRBV12-2 constitutes a pseudogene. This CDR3 has 16 residues.

This clonotype showed up just a few times. The chain employs TRBV7-9 and TRBJ1-3, with 9 bases aligning to TRBD1. The ends lost 5 bases at V and 7 bases at J; junction bases unmatched: 6. This CDR3 region has 14 residues. Germline CDR1 is SEHNR and CDR2 is FQNEAQ (reference sequence). The chain's CDR3 is CASSAGTGRNTIYF. The CDR3 DNA reads as TGTGCCAGCAGCGCCGGGACAGGGAGGAACACCATATATTTT.

V usage is TRBV4-3 and J usage is TRBJ2-5; 7 bases line up with TRBD1. The CDR3 contains 15 residues. Germline CDR1 is LGHNA and CDR2 is YSLEER. Unmatched junction bases numbered 6, after V lost 0 bases and J lost 5 bases. The CDR3 region is CASSQDPRGSETQYF. The CDR3 nucleotides read TGCGCCAGCAGCCAAGATCCCAGGGGGAGTGAGACCCAGTACTTC.

This clonotype was observed at least ten times. The genes are TRBV7-2 and TRBJ2-5; 12 nucleotides agree with TRBD2. The CDR3 extends over 17 amino acids. The V and J ends lost 2 bases and 2 bases, in that order; junction bases with no gene match: 6. Per germline, CDR1 SGHTA and CDR2 FQGNSA. The CDR3 reads CASSLIPSGGVQETQYF. The CDR3 DNA sequence: TGTGCCAGCAGCTTAATCCCTAGCGGGGGGGTTCAAGAGACCCAGTACTTC. Combining the CDR3 with reference TRBV7-2 and TRBJ2-5 gives the whole variable domain GAGVSQSPSNKVTEKGKDVELRCDPISGHTALYWYRQSLGQGLEFLIYFQGNSAPDKSGLPSDRFSAERTGGSVSTLTIQRTQQEDSAVYLCASSLIPSGGVQETQYFGPGTRLLVL.

In this sample, this clonotype turned up a few times. This chain uses TRBV7-9 with TRBJ1-1; D is possibly TRBD1 (5 bases). Looked up from germline, CDR1 is SEHNR and CDR2 is FQNEAQ (reference sequence). CDR3 length equals 16 residues. V was pared by 3 bases and J by 3 bases, with 17 bases between. CDR3 sequence: CASSFPNGLGHTEAFF. Written as DNA, the CDR3 is TGTGCCAGCAGCTTCCCAAATGGACTGGGGCACACTGAAGCTTTCTTT. The full variable domain, in which reference TRBV7-9 and TRBJ1-1 provide the parts outside the CDR3, is DTGVSQNPRHKITKRGQNVTFRCDPISEHNRLYWYRQTLGQGPEFLTYFQNEAQLEKSRLLSDRFSAERPKGSFSTLEIQRTEQGDSAMYLCASSFPNGLGHTEAFFGQGTRLTVV.

This clonotype has ten or more counts. The chain carries TRBV5-1 and TRBJ2-5, with TRBD2 identical over 11 bases. The ends lost 4 bases at V and 0 bases at J; junction bases unmatched: 5. Germline V gene sequence: CDR1 SGHRS, CDR2 YFSETQ. The CDR3 is 16 residues long. The CDR3 DNA is TGCGCCAGCAGCCCTCTAGCGGGGGGAAACCAAGAGACCCAGTACTTC. This encodes CASSPLAGGNQETQYF.